Within the sample, the clone carrying this T cell receptor (beta chain) is medium-sized. Antigen specificity is unknown. Looked up from germline, CDR1 is KGHDR and CDR2 is SFDVKD. Trimming cost V 5 bases and J 4 bases; bases outside gene matches: 3. This CDR3 is built from 13 residues. Per the study methods: Between-group CDR3 differences, defined by clinicopathological status, yielded a distant-metastasis classifier for papillary thyroid cancer. TCRdb re-clonotyped the PCR reads through MiXCR. The V and J calls were determined by TCRdb, not by the authors. The sample yields fewer than 9,500 clones, around 20% seen once. Patients were all untreated before their thyroid surgery. The data derive from a study of metastatic and nonmetastatic thyroid tumors. Study-wide results and limits: Reports indicated that malignant thyroid tumors showed significantly higher TCR beta diversity than benign nodules did, in blood and tumor.

The sequenced sample consisted of adjacent normal tissue. The V call is TRBV24-1, the J call TRBJ1-2, with 7 nucleotides matching TRBD1. The sequence was collected from a female donor with papillary thyroid cancer or a benign thyroid nodule (not recorded which). Some clones in this sample may be carry-over from other donors' samples. CDR3 residues: CATSARDSYGYTF. The DNA for the CDR3 is TGTGCCACCAGTGCTAGGGACAGCTATGGCTACACCTTC.